The 18 T cell receptor beta chains reported below all come from one sample, sequenced in a study of cytomegalovirus exposure and HLA in healthy donors. Produced via immunoSEQ multiplex PCR; TCRdb's table is partial and in-frame only. Of approximately 280,000 clones listed, roughly 85% were seen once; the top ten hold roughly 1%. The sample taken for sequencing was PBMCs. All receptors come from a woman under 30 in good health and CMV-seronegative.

V usage is TRBV7-8 and J usage is TRBJ2-5; TRBD2 aligns across 13 bases. The CDR3 has 17 amino acids. The V gene end was trimmed by 5 bases and the J gene end by 3 bases; junction bases not matched to a gene: 9. The V gene's germline CDR1 is SGHVS and CDR2 FQNEAQ. CDR3 region: CASSSRTSGSMKETQYF. The CDR3 bases are TGTGCCAGCAGCAGCCGGACTAGCGGGAGCATGAAAGAGACCCAGTACTTC.

The chain employs TRBV27 and TRBJ1-4, with D tentatively TRBD1 (5 bases). Germline CDR1 reads MNHEY; CDR2 reads SMNVEV (reference sequence). The CDR3 extends over 15 amino acids. V was pared by 6 bases and J by 5 bases, with 16 bases between. For the CDR3, the DNA is TGTGCCAGCAGCAGTTCGGGGGATCCAAATGAAAAACTGTTTTTT. It specifies CASSSSGDPNEKLFF.

The chain links TRBV6-5 to TRBJ2-5; unclear D gene. Germline lookup yields CDR1 MNHEY and CDR2 SVGAGI. The V and J ends lost 0 bases and 2 bases respectively, with 10 bases between them. CDR3 length: 15 amino acids. DNA for the CDR3: TGTGCCAGCAGTTACTCGAGAGAGGTACAAGAGACCCAGTACTTC. Its translation is CASSYSREVQETQYF.

This clone was picked up a small number of times. This rearrangement joins TRBV18 to TRBJ1-2; 8 bases are shared with TRBD1. From germline, CDR1 is KGHSH and CDR2 LQKENI. This CDR3 is 13 amino acids long. J lost 10 bases, V lost 3 bases, and 7 bases had no gene match. CDR3 protein: CASSPDRDRSYTF. CDR3 nucleotide sequence: TGTGCCAGCTCACCGGATCGGGACAGGTCCTACACCTTC.

V is TRBV30 and J is TRBJ2-5; 8 bases line up with TRBD2. Germline V lookup: CDR1 GTSNPN, CDR2 SVGIG (reference sequence). The J segment lost 2 bases and the V segment lost 0 bases, leaving 8 bases of the junction unmatched. There are 16 residues in the CDR3. The CDR3 DNA reads as TGTGCCTGGAGTGTACTAACTAGCGGATCTCAAGAGACCCAGTACTTC. Protein: CAWSVLTSGSQETQYF.

This chain joins TRBV14 and TRBJ2-5, with 9 bases matching TRBD2. CDR1 is SGHDN and CDR2 is FVKESK in the germline V gene. Trimming at V came to 4 bases and at J to 5 bases, leaving 17 bases not matched to a gene. The CDR3 is 18 amino acids. The CDR3 sequence: CASSPAWGSGRDWETQYF. CDR3 DNA sequence: TGTGCCAGCAGCCCCGCCTGGGGTAGCGGGAGAGACTGGGAGACCCAGTACTTC.

The CDR3 DNA reads as TGTGCCAGCTCACCCCTACCTGACAGCCTGGGTGACTATGGCTACACCTTC. Translated, it gives CASSPLPDSLGDYGYTF. This chain uses TRBV18 with TRBJ1-2, with a possible D match to TRBD1 (5 bases). Germline-derived CDR1 and CDR2 are KGHSH and LQKENI. V lost 3 bases and J 3 bases, leaving 20 bases between the germline ends. The CDR3 has 17 residues.

About this clone itself: One end of the junction varies from germline; a read error may be responsible. This chain links TRBV7-7 with TRBJ2-7; D is ambiguous. The CDR3 is made up of 15 amino acids. Germline CDR1 reads SSHAT; CDR2 reads FNYEAQ (reference sequence). The CDR3 coding sequence is TGTGCTAGCAGCTTAGCCCCCGACAAGTCCTACGAGCAGTACTTC. Protein: CASSLAPDKSYEQYF.

This chain links TRBV10-1 with TRBJ2-3; 9 bases align to TRBD2. Germline V CDR1 and CDR2: WNHNN, SYGVQD (reference sequence). V dropped 0 bases and J dropped 3; count of bases not matched to a gene: 4. This CDR3 comprises 16 residues. CDR3 region: CASSESNSGRTDTQYF. CDR3 DNA: TGCGCCAGCAGTGAGTCTAATAGCGGGAGAACAGATACGCAGTATTTT.

The V call is TRBV4-1, the J call TRBJ1-2; 9 positions match TRBD1. In germline, CDR1 is MGHRA, CDR2 YSYEKL. The length of the CDR3 is 15 residues. V shed 6 bases and J 5 bases; nucleotides not matched to a gene: 10. DNA of the CDR3: TGCGCCAGCAGTCCCGGGACAGGGAATCAATATGGCTACACCTTC. Translating it yields CASSPGTGNQYGYTF.

The V gene is TRBV2, the J gene TRBJ2-7; 9 positions agree with TRBD1. J lost 3 bases, V lost 5 bases, and 5 bases had no gene match. CDR1 SNHLY and CDR2 FYNNEI come from the germline V gene. This CDR3 has 14 amino acids. The CDR3 sequence is CASSPDRGSYEQYF. CDR3 DNA sequence: TGTGCCAGCAGTCCGGACAGGGGCAGCTACGAGCAGTACTTC. Full variable domain (rest looked up from reference TRBV2 and TRBJ2-7): EPEVTQTPSHQVTQMGQEVILRCVPISNHLYFYWYRQILGQKVEFLVSFYNNEISEKSEIFDDQFSVERPDGSNFTLKIRSTKLEDSAMYFCASSPDRGSYEQYFGPGTRLTVT.

The J gene is TRBJ2-5, the V gene TRBV27, with D perhaps matching TRBD2 (6 bases). The CDR3 extends over 17 amino acids. Germline V CDR1 and CDR2: MNHEY, SMNVEV (reference sequence). V lost 6 bases to trimming and J lost 1 base, with 21 bases between them. CDR3 loop: CASSYKVRTNAQETQYF. CDR3 nucleotides: TGTGCCAGCAGCTACAAGGTCAGGACTAACGCCCAAGAGACCCAGTACTTC.

The table lists this clone with a count of one. The rearrangement uses TRBV5-6 and TRBJ1-2; D is undetermined. V shed 0 bases and J shed 0 bases, with 9 bases lying between them. CDR3 length equals 15 residues. Germline CDR1 SGHDT, CDR2 YYEEEE. DNA of the CDR3: TGTGCCAGCAGCTTGGGCCCCTCTACTAACTATGGCTACACCTTC. It codes for CASSLGPSTNYGYTF.

This rearrangement joins TRBV11-1 to TRBJ2-7, with 7 bases that match TRBD1. With 4 bases clipped from V and 0 bases from J, the junction kept 6 bases outside the gene matches. CDR3 size: 15 residues. Germline CDR1 reads SGHAT; CDR2 reads FQDESV (reference sequence). The CDR3 region has the DNA TGTGCCAGCAGCTATGAGGCAGGGGGCTCCTACGAGCAGTACTTC. The encoded protein is CASSYEAGGSYEQYF.

V gene TRBV6-1 combines with J gene TRBJ1-5, with 8 nucleotides matching TRBD1. V lost 5 bases to trimming and J lost 9 bases; unmatched junction nucleotides: 6. This CDR3 is 13 amino acids long. The germline CDR1 and CDR2 sequences are MNHNS and SASEGT. The CDR3 sequence: CASSFRGQVPQHF. The CDR3 DNA reads as TGTGCCAGCAGTTTCAGGGGGCAGGTGCCCCAGCATTTT.

This clone was seen only a few times. The chain links TRBV6-1 to TRBJ2-7; D remains ambiguous. Germline V gene data show CDR1 as MNHNS and CDR2 as SASEGT. Between the trimmed V and J ends, which lost 1 base and 1 base, there was a span of 5 bases. The CDR3 spans 13 residues. As DNA, the CDR3 is TGTGCCAGCAGTGAAGGTAATTCCTACGAGCAGTACTTC. Its translation is CASSEGNSYEQYF.

The chain links TRBV30 to TRBJ2-3; 13 bases map to TRBD2. CDR1 and CDR2 from the germline V gene are GTSNPN and SVGIG (reference sequence). Trimming took 3 bases from V and 4 from J; bases not matched to a gene: 10. The length of the CDR3 is 17 residues. The CDR3 DNA follows: TGTGCCTGGAGGGTAGGACGGACTAGCGGGAGCCCAGATACGCAGTATTTT. It encodes CAWRVGRTSGSPDTQYF. Full variable domain (missing parts from reference TRBV30 and TRBJ2-3): SQTIHQWPATLVQPVGSPLSLECTVEGTSNPNLYWYRQAAGRGLQLLFYSVGIGQISSEVPQNLSASRPQDRQFILSSKKLLLSDSGFYLCAWRVGRTSGSPDTQYFGPGTRLTVL.

The chain joins TRBV6-5 to TRBJ2-3; TRBD2 aligns across 7 bases. CDR3 size: 15 residues. V was clipped by 4 bases and J by 7 bases; unmatched bases: 11. Germline values: CDR1 MNHEY, CDR2 SVGAGI. The CDR3 is CASSSGAGVQHTQYF. The CDR3 bases are TGTGCCAGCAGTTCCGGGGCGGGGGTGCAACATACGCAGTATTTT.